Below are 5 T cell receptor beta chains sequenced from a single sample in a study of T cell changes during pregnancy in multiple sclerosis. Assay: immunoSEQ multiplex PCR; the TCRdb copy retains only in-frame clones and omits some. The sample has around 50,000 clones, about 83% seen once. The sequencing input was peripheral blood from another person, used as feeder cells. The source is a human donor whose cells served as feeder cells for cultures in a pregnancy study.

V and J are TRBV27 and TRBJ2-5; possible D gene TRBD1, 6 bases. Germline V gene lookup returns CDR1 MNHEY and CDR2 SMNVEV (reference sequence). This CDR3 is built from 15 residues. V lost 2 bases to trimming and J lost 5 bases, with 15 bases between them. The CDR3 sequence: CASSLSRGRGETQYF. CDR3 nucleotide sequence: TGTGCCAGCAGTTTAAGCAGGGGCCGAGGGGAGACCCAGTACTTC.

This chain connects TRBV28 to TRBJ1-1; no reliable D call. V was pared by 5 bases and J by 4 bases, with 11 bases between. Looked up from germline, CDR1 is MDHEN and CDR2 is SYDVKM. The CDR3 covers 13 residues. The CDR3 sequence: CASSQGPLTEAFF. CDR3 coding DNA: TGTGCCAGCAGTCAAGGTCCTCTCACTGAAGCTTTCTTT.

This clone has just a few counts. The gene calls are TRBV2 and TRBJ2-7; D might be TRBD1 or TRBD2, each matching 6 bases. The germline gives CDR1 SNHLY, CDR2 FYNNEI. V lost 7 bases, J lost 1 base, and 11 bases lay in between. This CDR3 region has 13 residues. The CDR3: CASTGGLSYEQYF. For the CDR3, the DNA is TGTGCCAGCACCGGGGGCTTATCCTACGAGCAGTACTTC.

CDR3 protein: CASSQTTSSREKLFF. Written as DNA, the CDR3 is TGTGCCAGCAGCCAAACGACATCTTCTAGAGAAAAACTGTTTTTT. The rearrangement uses TRBV4-2 and TRBJ1-4; D unresolved. Deletions cut 2 bases from V and 8 bases from J, with 15 bases between. Per germline, CDR1 LGHNA and CDR2 YNFKEQ. CDR3 length equals 15 residues.

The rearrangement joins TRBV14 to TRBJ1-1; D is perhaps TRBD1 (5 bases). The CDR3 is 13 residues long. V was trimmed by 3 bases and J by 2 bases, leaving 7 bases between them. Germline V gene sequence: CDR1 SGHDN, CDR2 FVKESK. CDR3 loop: CASSQQGNTEAFF. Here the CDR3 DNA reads TGTGCCAGCAGCCAGCAGGGAAACACTGAAGCTTTCTTT.